The sequence of this T cell receptor beta chain was determined in a study of T cell changes during pregnancy in multiple sclerosis. The germline V gene has CDR1 LGHNA and CDR2 YNFKEQ. The CDR3 runs 16 residues. Germline trimming cut 0 bases from V and 11 bases from J; bases unmatched to any gene: 8. Some clones are missing from TCRdb's copy, which holds only in-frame ones; the method was immunoSEQ multiplex PCR. The data show some 57,000 clones, roughly nine tenths seen once. The receptor comes from a female donor with multiple sclerosis, enrolled in a pregnancy study. This rearrangement joins TRBV4-2 to TRBJ2-1, with 12 bases fitting TRBD2. Sequenced material: CD4+ T cells from peripheral blood mononuclear cells, taken in the first trimester of pregnancy. The CDR3 nucleotides read TGTGCCAGCAGCCAAGATATTGGGCTAGCGGGGGGGCAGCAGTTCTTC. Amino acids: CASSQDIGLAGGQQFF.